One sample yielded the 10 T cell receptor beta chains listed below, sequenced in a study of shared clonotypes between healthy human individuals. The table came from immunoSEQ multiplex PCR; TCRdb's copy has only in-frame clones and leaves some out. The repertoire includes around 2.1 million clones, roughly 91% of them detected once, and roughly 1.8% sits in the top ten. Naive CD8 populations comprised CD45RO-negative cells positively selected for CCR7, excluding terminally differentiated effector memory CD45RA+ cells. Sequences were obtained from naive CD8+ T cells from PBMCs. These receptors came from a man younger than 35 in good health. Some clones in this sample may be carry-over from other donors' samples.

CDR3 in amino acids: CASLSRTGNHEQFF. CDR3 DNA sequence: TGTGCCAGCCTATCCCGGACAGGGAACCATGAGCAGTTCTTC. The chain is built from TRBV27 and TRBJ2-1; TRBD1 matches at 8 bases. J lost 8 bases, V lost 8 bases, and 11 bases had no gene match. CDR3 length: 14 residues. Germline V gene sequence: CDR1 MNHEY, CDR2 SMNVEV (reference sequence).

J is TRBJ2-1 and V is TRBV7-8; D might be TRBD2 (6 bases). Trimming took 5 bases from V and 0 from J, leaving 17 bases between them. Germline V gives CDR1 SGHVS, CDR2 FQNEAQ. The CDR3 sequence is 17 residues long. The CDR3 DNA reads TGTGCCAGCAGCCCTCGAGAGGGACTTAGCTCCTACAATGAGCAGTTCTTC. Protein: CASSPREGLSSYNEQFF.

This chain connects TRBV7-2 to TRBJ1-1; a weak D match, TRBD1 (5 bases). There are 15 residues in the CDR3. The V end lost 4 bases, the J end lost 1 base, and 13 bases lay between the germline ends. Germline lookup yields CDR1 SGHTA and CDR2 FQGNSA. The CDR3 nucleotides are TGTGCCAGCAGCTCCCCGTCGGGGCCGAACACTGAAGCTTTCTTT. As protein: CASSSPSGPNTEAFF.

This CDR3 reads CASSLDARGTYQETQYF. CDR3 bases: TGTGCCAGCAGCTTAGACGCCAGGGGCACTTACCAAGAGACCCAGTACTTC. The chain carries TRBV11-2 and TRBJ2-5; maybe TRBD1 (6 bases). The CDR3 extends over 17 amino acids. V lost 0 bases and J lost 0, with 14 bases in between. Germline lookup yields CDR1 SGHAT and CDR2 FQNNGV.

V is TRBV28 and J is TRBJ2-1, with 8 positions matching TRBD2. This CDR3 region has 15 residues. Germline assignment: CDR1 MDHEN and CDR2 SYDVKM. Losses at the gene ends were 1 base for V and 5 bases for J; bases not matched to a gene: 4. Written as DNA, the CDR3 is TGTGCCAGCAGTTTATTAGCGGGGCCTCACAATGAGCAGTTCTTC. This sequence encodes CASSLLAGPHNEQFF.

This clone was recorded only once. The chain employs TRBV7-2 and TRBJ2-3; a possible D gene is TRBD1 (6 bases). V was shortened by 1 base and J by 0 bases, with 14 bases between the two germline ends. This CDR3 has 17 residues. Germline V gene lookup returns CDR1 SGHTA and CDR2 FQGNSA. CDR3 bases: TGTGCCAGCAGCTTAGTATTAGGGACACTCAGCACAGATACGCAGTATTTT. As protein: CASSLVLGTLSTDTQYF.

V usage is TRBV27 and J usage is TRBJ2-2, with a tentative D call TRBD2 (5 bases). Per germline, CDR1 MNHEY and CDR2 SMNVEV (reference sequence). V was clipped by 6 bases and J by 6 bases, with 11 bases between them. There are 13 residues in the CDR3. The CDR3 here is CASSPRRPGELFF. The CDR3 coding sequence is TGTGCCAGCAGCCCGCGGAGGCCCGGGGAGCTGTTTTTT.

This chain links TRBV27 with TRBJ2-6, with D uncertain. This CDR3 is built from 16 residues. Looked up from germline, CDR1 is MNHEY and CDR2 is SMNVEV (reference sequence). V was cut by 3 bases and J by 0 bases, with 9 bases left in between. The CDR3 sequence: CASSFGPISGANVLTF. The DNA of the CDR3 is TGTGCCAGCAGTTTCGGGCCAATCTCTGGGGCCAACGTCCTGACTTTC.

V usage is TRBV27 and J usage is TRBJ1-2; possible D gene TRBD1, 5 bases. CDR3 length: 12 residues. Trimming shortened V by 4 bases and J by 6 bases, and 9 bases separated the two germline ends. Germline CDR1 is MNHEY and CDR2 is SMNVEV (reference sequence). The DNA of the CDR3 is TGTGCCAGCAGTTCCCCACAGGATGGCTACACCTTC. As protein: CASSSPQDGYTF.

The CDR3 nucleotides are TGTGCCAGCAGCTTGGACGGTACTTATCCCATTTACAATGAGCAGTTCTTC. It codes for CASSLDGTYPIYNEQFF. This chain joins TRBV5-6 and TRBJ2-1; no clear D gene. Germline V gene data show CDR1 as SGHDT and CDR2 as YYEEEE. The germline V and J ends were trimmed by 0 bases and 4 bases, with 17 bases remaining between them. This CDR3 region has 17 residues.